Each of the 11 T cell receptor beta chains below was sequenced from the same sample in a study of identical twins. TCRdb ran MiXCR on the 5' RACE reads and lists one entry per CDR3 protein. The table lists around 1.7 million distinct CDR3 sequences, around 29% of them singletons. Material: cord blood. Every receptor here comes from a newborn girl in good health.

This clonotype was seen more than once but under ten times. The rearrangement joins TRBV29-1 to TRBJ2-7; either TRBD1 or TRBD2 may supply D (5 bases each). CDR3 length: 15 amino acids. V was pared by 0 bases and J by 2 bases, with 14 bases between. The germline V gene has CDR1 SQVTM and CDR2 ANQGSEA. In DNA, the CDR3 is TGCAGCGTTGAAGATCCGGGAAAGGGGACCTACGAGCAGTACTTC. Translated: CSVEDPGKGTYEQYF.

The chain links TRBV12-3 or TRBV12-4 to TRBJ2-7; 7 nucleotides agree with TRBD2. The J call may be wrong; the DNA end is better matched by TRBJ2-5. The CDR3 has 13 amino acids. The CDR3 spells CASSLGGGKTQYF. The CDR3 DNA follows: TGTGCCAGCAGTTTAGGGGGAGGGAAGACCCAGTACTTC.

This clonotype showed up just once. V usage is TRBV7-9 and J usage is TRBJ2-5; either TRBD1 or TRBD2 may supply D (5 bases each). The V end lost 5 bases, the J end lost 2 bases, and 12 bases lay between the germline ends. This CDR3 spans 14 amino acids. Germline CDR1 is SEHNR and CDR2 is FQNEAQ (reference sequence). Here the CDR3 DNA reads TGTGCCAGCAGCCCATGGGACCCTCAAGAGACCCAGTACTTC. Amino acids: CASSPWDPQETQYF.

J is TRBJ1-2 and V is TRBV4-1, with D uncertain. Trimming removed 7 bases at V and 8 bases at J, with 17 bases between. Germline lookup yields CDR1 MGHRA and CDR2 YSYEKL. There are 13 residues in the CDR3. Here the CDR3 DNA reads TGCGCCAGCACCAAGGCAGGAAAAGGCGGCTACACCTTC. Its translation is CASTKAGKGGYTF.

The genes are TRBV6-1 and TRBJ1-5; D possibly corresponds to TRBD1 (5 bases). The CDR3 totals 16 residues. Germline V gene data show CDR1 as MNHNS and CDR2 as SASEGT. V gave up 4 bases and J gave up 2 bases, with 15 bases separating them. Here the CDR3 DNA reads TGTGCCAGCAGTGGAATTACAGGAGGGGGCAATCAGCCCCAGCATTTT. It codes for CASSGITGGGNQPQHF.

The V and J genes are TRBV15 and TRBJ2-7, with D tentatively TRBD1 (6 bases). Germline CDR1 is LNHNV and CDR2 is YYDKDF (reference sequence). The CDR3 length is 15 residues. V lost 1 base, J lost 7 bases, and 17 bases lay in between. The DNA for the CDR3 is TGTGCCACCAGCAGAGGACAGGTTGGCTACAATGAGCAGTACTTC. It specifies CATSRGQVGYNEQYF. The full variable domain, rest sourced from reference TRBV15 and TRBJ2-7, is DAMVIQNPRYQVTQFGKPVTLSCSQTLNHNVMYWYQQKSSQAPKLLFHYYDKDFNNEADTPDNFQSRRPNTSFCFLDIRSPGLGDTAMYLCATSRGQVGYNEQYFGPGTRLTVT.

In the case of this clonotype: The junction departs from germline at one end; a sequencing error may be responsible. The chain joins TRBV11-2 to TRBJ1-6; maybe TRBD1 (6 bases). Germline V gives CDR1 SGHAT, CDR2 FQNNGV. The CDR3 has 16 residues. The chain's CDR3 is CASSFARTAYNSPLHF. The CDR3, as DNA: TGCGCCAGCAGCTTTGCCCGGACAGCCTATAATTCACCCCTCCACTTT.

This chain uses TRBV28 with TRBJ1-2; no reliable D call. Per the germline V gene, CDR1 is MDHEN and CDR2 is SYDVKM. The CDR3 has 14 residues. V gave up 5 bases and J gave up 0 bases, with 10 bases separating them. The CDR3: CASSTGLSNYGYTF. The CDR3 DNA follows: TGTGCCAGCAGTACCGGACTCTCTAACTATGGCTACACCTTC.

Notes on this clonotype: A much more abundant neighbour one base away suggests this may be a read error. V gene TRBV29-1 combines with J gene TRBJ2-7, with D perhaps being TRBD1 or TRBD2 (5 bases each). The CDR3 spans 12 residues. Germline CDR1 SQVTM, CDR2 ANQGSEA. CDR3 sequence: CSADSGSYERYF. CDR3 in DNA: TGCAGCGCCGACAGCGGTTCCTACGAGCGGTACTTC.

Remarks on this clonotype: A far larger clone is a single base away, which makes a read error likely. The V call is TRBV6-6, the J call TRBJ2-7; D might be TRBD1 (6 bases). V lost 6 bases, J lost 0 bases, and 9 bases lay in between. CDR1 and CDR2 from the germline V gene are MNHNY and SVGAGI (reference sequence). The CDR3 sequence is 13 residues long. The CDR3 sequence: CASRIGGSYEQYF. CDR3 nucleotides: TGTGCCAGCAGGATAGGGGGCTCCTACGAGCAGTACTTC.

This chain connects TRBV5-1 to TRBJ1-2; 11 bases align to TRBD1. V lost 4 bases and J lost 4; bases outside the gene matches: 15. Germline CDR1 is SGHRS and CDR2 is YFSETQ. The CDR3 covers 18 residues. CDR3 amino acids: CASSLVWTGGLTSYGYTF. Written as DNA, the CDR3 is TGCGCCAGCAGCCTCGTCTGGACAGGGGGCCTTACTAGCTATGGCTACACCTTC.